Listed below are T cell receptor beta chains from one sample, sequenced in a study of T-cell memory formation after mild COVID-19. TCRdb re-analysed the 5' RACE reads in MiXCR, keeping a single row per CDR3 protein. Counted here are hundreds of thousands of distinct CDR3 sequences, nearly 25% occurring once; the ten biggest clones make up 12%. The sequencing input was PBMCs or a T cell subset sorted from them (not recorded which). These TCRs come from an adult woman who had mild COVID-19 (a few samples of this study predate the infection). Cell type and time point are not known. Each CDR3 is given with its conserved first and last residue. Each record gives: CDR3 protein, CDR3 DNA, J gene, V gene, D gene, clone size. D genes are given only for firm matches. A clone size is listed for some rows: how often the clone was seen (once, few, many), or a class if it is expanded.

cdr3_aa: CASEGGGGSDTQYF
cdr3_nt: TGTGCCAGCGAGGGCGGGGGGGGCTCTGATACGCAGTATTTT
j_call: TRBJ2-3
v_call: TRBV6-1
d_call: TRBD2
clone_size: few

cdr3_aa: CASSVAGSTDTQYF
cdr3_nt: TGTGCCAGCAGCGTTGCGGGATCCACAGATACGCAGTATTTT
j_call: TRBJ2-3
v_call: TRBV9
d_call: NA
clone_size: many

cdr3_aa: CASRLDAGELFF
cdr3_nt: TGTGCCAGCAGATTAGACGCCGGGGAGCTGTTTTTT
j_call: TRBJ2-2
v_call: TRBV7-2
d_call: NA
clone_size: NA

cdr3_aa: CASSQGGRARNTEAFF
cdr3_nt: TGCGCCAGCAGCCAAGGGGGGAGAGCTAGGAACACTGAAGCTTTCTTT
j_call: TRBJ1-1
v_call: TRBV4-3
d_call: NA
clone_size: many

cdr3_aa: CASSQGREKAYEQYF
cdr3_nt: TGTGCCAGCAGCCAAGGCAGGGAGAAGGCCTACGAGCAGTACTTC
j_call: TRBJ2-7
v_call: TRBV4-2
d_call: NA
clone_size: once

cdr3_aa: CASSLTAQGPYEQYF
cdr3_nt: TGTGCCAGCAGCTTAACCGCACAGGGTCCCTACGAGCAGTACTTC
j_call: TRBJ2-7
v_call: TRBV7-6
d_call: NA
clone_size: NA

cdr3_aa: CASSTQGSGQPQHF
cdr3_nt: TGTGCCAGCAGCACCCAAGGGTCGGGTCAGCCCCAGCATTTT
j_call: TRBJ1-5
v_call: TRBV2
d_call: NA
clone_size: NA

cdr3_aa: CATSDLYRDEQYF
cdr3_nt: TGTGCCACCAGTGATTTATACAGGGACGAGCAGTACTTC
j_call: TRBJ2-7
v_call: TRBV24-1
d_call: NA
clone_size: many

cdr3_aa: CASSPGWADTQYF
cdr3_nt: TGTGCCAGCAGCCCCGGTTGGGCAGATACGCAGTATTTT
j_call: TRBJ2-3
v_call: TRBV7-6
d_call: NA
clone_size: NA

cdr3_aa: CASSQAPSGGNTGELFF
cdr3_nt: TGCGCCAGCAGCCAAGCTCCGTCAGGAGGGAACACCGGGGAGCTGTTTTTT
j_call: TRBJ2-2
v_call: TRBV4-3
d_call: NA
clone_size: NA

cdr3_aa: CASSPAGLLGFF
cdr3_nt: TGTGCCAGCAGCCCAGCGGGACTGCTTGGGTTCTTC
j_call: TRBJ2-1
v_call: TRBV7-2
d_call: TRBD2
clone_size: few

cdr3_aa: CASSLIGGSGDEQYF
cdr3_nt: TGTGCCAGCAGCTTGATTGGCGGGAGTGGGGACGAGCAGTACTTC
j_call: TRBJ2-7
v_call: TRBV7-3
d_call: TRBD2
clone_size: NA

cdr3_aa: CASSLDELTQYF
cdr3_nt: TGTGCCAGCAGCTTAGATGAGCTGACCCAGTACTTC
j_call: TRBJ2-5
v_call: TRBV7-6
d_call: NA
clone_size: few

cdr3_aa: CASSPTTGGRKTQYF
cdr3_nt: TGTGCCAGCTCACCAACGACAGGGGGTAGGAAGACCCAGTACTTC
j_call: TRBJ2-5
v_call: TRBV18
d_call: TRBD1
clone_size: few

cdr3_aa: CATSDSGPRGSTGELFF
cdr3_nt: TGTGCCACCAGTGACTCCGGCCCCAGGGGAAGCACCGGGGAGCTGTTTTTT
j_call: TRBJ2-2
v_call: TRBV24-1
d_call: NA
clone_size: few

cdr3_aa: CASSLAPTDRVNTEAFF
cdr3_nt: TGTGCCAGCAGCTTGGCCCCCACGGACAGGGTGAACACTGAAGCTTTCTTT
j_call: TRBJ1-1
v_call: TRBV5-5
d_call: TRBD1
clone_size: NA

cdr3_aa: CASSLRLSGPPLRDTQYF
cdr3_nt: TGTGCCAGCAGCTTAAGGCTAAGCGGACCCCCTCTCAGGGATACGCAGTATTTT
j_call: TRBJ2-3
v_call: TRBV7-8
d_call: NA
clone_size: NA

cdr3_aa: CASSLGSGTANTGELFF
cdr3_nt: TGCGCCAGCAGCTTAGGGAGCGGGACGGCGAACACCGGGGAGCTGTTTTTT
j_call: TRBJ2-2
v_call: TRBV5-1
d_call: TRBD2
clone_size: few

cdr3_aa: CASSAWDRDNEQFF
cdr3_nt: TGTGCCAGCAGCGCCTGGGACAGAGACAATGAGCAGTTCTTC
j_call: TRBJ2-1
v_call: TRBV5-6
d_call: TRBD1
clone_size: NA

cdr3_aa: CASSSFRGYTF
cdr3_nt: TGTGCCAGCAGTTCCTTTAGGGGCTACACCTTC
j_call: TRBJ1-2
v_call: TRBV12-3/TRBV12-4
d_call: NA
clone_size: few

cdr3_aa: CATSDYQGPRLSYNEQFF
cdr3_nt: TGTGCCACCAGTGATTATCAGGGGCCGCGTCTTTCCTACAATGAGCAGTTCTTC
j_call: TRBJ2-1
v_call: TRBV24-1
d_call: NA
clone_size: NA

cdr3_aa: CASSRQGGEKLFF
cdr3_nt: TGTGCCAGCAGCCGCCAGGGGGGAGAAAAACTGTTTTTT
j_call: TRBJ1-4
v_call: TRBV7-3
d_call: TRBD1
clone_size: many

cdr3_aa: CATTEGLNEAFF
cdr3_nt: TGTGCCACCACGGAGGGTCTGAATGAAGCTTTCTTT
j_call: TRBJ1-1
v_call: TRBV19
d_call: NA
clone_size: NA

cdr3_aa: CASSPRDRAAGVIYNEQFF
cdr3_nt: TGTGCCAGCAGTCCCAGGGACAGGGCGGCGGGAGTTATCTACAATGAGCAGTTCTTC
j_call: TRBJ2-1
v_call: TRBV12-3/TRBV12-4
d_call: TRBD1
clone_size: NA

cdr3_aa: CASSIGSRSGPYEQYF
cdr3_nt: TGTGCCAGTAGTATAGGTTCCAGGAGTGGGCCCTACGAGCAGTACTTC
j_call: TRBJ2-7
v_call: TRBV19
d_call: NA
clone_size: NA

cdr3_aa: CASSMEGRRDGAFF
cdr3_nt: TGCGCCAGCAGCATGGAGGGCAGGCGTGATGGGGCTTTCTTT
j_call: TRBJ1-1
v_call: TRBV5-1
d_call: NA
clone_size: NA

cdr3_aa: CSALGQGNSPLHF
cdr3_nt: TGCAGTGCCCTGGGACAGGGAAATTCACCCCTCCACTTT
j_call: TRBJ1-6
v_call: TRBV20-1
d_call: TRBD1
clone_size: many

cdr3_aa: CASSEDMGRRKLFF
cdr3_nt: TGTGCCAGCAGTGAGGACATGGGCCGTCGAAAACTGTTTTTT
j_call: TRBJ1-4
v_call: TRBV6-1
d_call: NA
clone_size: NA

cdr3_aa: CASSQAPHASGKLFF
cdr3_nt: TGTGCCAGCAGCCAGGCTCCCCACGCCAGCGGAAAACTGTTTTTT
j_call: TRBJ1-4
v_call: TRBV3-1
d_call: NA
clone_size: NA

cdr3_aa: CAISEGQGASYGEQFF
cdr3_nt: TGTGCCATCAGTGAGGGACAGGGGGCGTCCTACGGTGAGCAGTTCTTC
j_call: TRBJ2-1
v_call: TRBV10-3
d_call: TRBD1
clone_size: NA

cdr3_aa: CASSRNEWMNTEAFF
cdr3_nt: TGTGCCAGCAGCCGAAATGAGTGGATGAACACTGAAGCTTTCTTT
j_call: TRBJ1-1
v_call: TRBV7-6
d_call: NA
clone_size: few

cdr3_aa: CASSQDLLQKHGYTF
cdr3_nt: TGTGCCAGCAGCCAAGATCTATTGCAGAAACATGGCTACACCTTC
j_call: TRBJ1-2
v_call: TRBV3-1
d_call: NA
clone_size: NA

cdr3_aa: CASRKTGTSGDYEQYF
cdr3_nt: TGTGCCAGCAGGAAAACTGGGACTAGCGGAGACTACGAGCAGTACTTC
j_call: TRBJ2-7
v_call: TRBV7-2
d_call: TRBD2
clone_size: few

cdr3_aa: CASSEEAPGRAFF
cdr3_nt: TGTGCCAGCAGTGAAGAAGCCCCAGGGCGAGCTTTCTTT
j_call: TRBJ1-1
v_call: TRBV6-1
d_call: NA
clone_size: few

cdr3_aa: CSARAYLQGFDNEQFF
cdr3_nt: TGCAGTGCTAGAGCGTACTTACAGGGTTTTGACAATGAGCAGTTCTTC
j_call: TRBJ2-1
v_call: TRBV20-1
d_call: NA
clone_size: NA

cdr3_aa: CASSPPRTSGRETQYF
cdr3_nt: TGTGCCAGCAGCCCCCCGCGGACTAGCGGGAGGGAGACCCAGTACTTC
j_call: TRBJ2-5
v_call: TRBV3-1
d_call: TRBD2
clone_size: NA

cdr3_aa: CASTPLGGSDKETQYF
cdr3_nt: TGTGCTAGCACCCCTTTGGGGGGGAGTGATAAAGAGACCCAGTACTTC
j_call: TRBJ2-5
v_call: TRBV7-7
d_call: TRBD2
clone_size: NA

cdr3_aa: CASSQDGTGFYEQYF
cdr3_nt: TGCGCCAGCAGCCAAGATGGGACAGGCTTCTACGAGCAGTACTTC
j_call: TRBJ2-7
v_call: TRBV4-1
d_call: TRBD1
clone_size: NA

cdr3_aa: CASSPATGGGYDTEAFF
cdr3_nt: TGTGCCAGCAGTCCGGCAACAGGGGGAGGATATGACACTGAAGCTTTCTTT
j_call: TRBJ1-1
v_call: TRBV7-2
d_call: TRBD1
clone_size: few

cdr3_aa: CASSGLLNQPQHF
cdr3_nt: TGTGCCTCGTCGGGACTCCTGAATCAGCCCCAGCATTTT
j_call: TRBJ1-5
v_call: TRBV6-5
d_call: NA
clone_size: NA

cdr3_aa: CASSQGEGDTGELFF
cdr3_nt: TGCGCCAGCAGCCAAGGGGAAGGGGACACCGGGGAGCTGTTTTTT
j_call: TRBJ2-2
v_call: TRBV4-1
d_call: NA
clone_size: few

cdr3_aa: CASTSSGFYNEQFF
cdr3_nt: TGTGCCAGCACTAGTAGCGGGTTCTACAATGAGCAGTTCTTC
j_call: TRBJ2-1
v_call: TRBV6-2/TRBV6-3
d_call: TRBD2
clone_size: few